This TCR beta chain was recovered during a study of T cell changes during pregnancy in multiple sclerosis. The CDR3 is 16 amino acids. The V end was cut by 1 base, the J end by 5 bases, with 15 bases between. From germline, CDR1 is LNHNV and CDR2 YYDKDF (reference sequence). The assay was immunoSEQ multiplex PCR, and TCRdb's table has in-frame clones only and misses some. The sample has more than 65,000 clones, 91% seen once. This sequence originates from a female donor with multiple sclerosis, enrolled in a pregnancy study. The sample consisted of peripheral blood, taken in the first trimester of pregnancy. The chain couples TRBV15 to TRBJ1-5; a weak D match, TRBD1 (6 bases). This chain's CDR3 is CATSRVRGQGDQPQHF. CDR3 DNA sequence: TGTGCCACCAGCAGAGTGCGGGGGCAGGGAGATCAGCCCCAGCATTTT.